Shown below are 29 T cell receptor beta chains from a single sample sequenced in a study of blood T cell repertoires in COVID-19. The data were produced by immunoSEQ multiplex PCR, yet TCRdb's version contains in-frame clones alone and is incomplete. The repertoire holds around 26,000 clones, with roughly 89% as singletons. The sequenced material came from peripheral blood. These TCRs come from a human donor with active COVID-19. The donor label of this sample is uncertain.

J is TRBJ2-7 and V is TRBV6-5, with D tentatively TRBD2 (7 bases). V was clipped by 8 bases and J by 1 base, with 18 bases between them. There are 15 residues in the CDR3. Germline V gene sequence: CDR1 MNHEY, CDR2 SVGAGI. The CDR3 loop is CASGRGGAGSYEQYF. The CDR3 bases are TGTGCCAGCGGGAGAGGGGGAGCGGGGTCCTACGAGCAGTACTTC.

The genes are TRBV9 and TRBJ1-2, with D tentatively TRBD1 (5 bases). The CDR3 has 15 amino acids. The V gene lost 2 bases and the J gene lost 8 bases, with 19 bases spanning the gap. CDR1 is SGDLS and CDR2 is YYNGEE in the germline V gene. The CDR3: CASSVGGTGFFGYTF. The CDR3 DNA is TGTGCCAGCAGCGTCGGGGGAACGGGGTTTTTCGGCTACACCTTC.

The gene calls are TRBV18 and TRBJ1-2; 7 bases match TRBD1. This CDR3 has 14 amino acids. Germline V gene sequence: CDR1 KGHSH, CDR2 LQKENI. With 4 bases clipped from V and 6 bases from J, the junction kept 8 bases outside the gene matches. The CDR3 bases are TGTGCCAGCTCACAGGCCGGGACAGCAGATGGCTACACCTTC. It is translated as CASSQAGTADGYTF.

The gene calls are TRBV3-1 (or the pseudogene TRBV3-2) and TRBJ1-1, with D perhaps TRBD1 (5 bases). V lost 5 bases and J 0 bases, leaving 10 bases between the germline ends. This CDR3 has 14 amino acids. Germline assignment: CDR1 LGHDT and CDR2 YNNKEL (reference sequence). CDR3 protein: CASSKNRMNTEAFF. Written as DNA, the CDR3 is TGTGCCAGCAGCAAGAACAGGATGAACACTGAAGCTTTCTTT.

The chain has TRBV5-1 and TRBJ2-7, with D uncertain. CDR1 is SGHRS and CDR2 is YFSETQ in the germline V gene. The CDR3 is 17 amino acids. V lost 2 bases and J 1 base, leaving 19 bases between the germline ends. As DNA, the CDR3 is TGCGCCAGCAGCTTAAACGCACGGAGTGTAACATCCTACGAGCAGTACTTC. It specifies CASSLNARSVTSYEQYF.

The table lists this clone with a few counts. This chain links TRBV10-3 with TRBJ1-5, with D possibly being TRBD1 (6 bases). The V gene lost 3 bases and the J gene lost 6 bases, with 9 bases spanning the gap. The CDR3 has 13 residues. Looked up from germline, CDR1 is ENHRY and CDR2 is SYGVKD. The CDR3 nucleotides read TGTGCCATCAGTGATTTAGGGGGTCAGCCCCAGCATTTT. It is translated as CAISDLGGQPQHF.

V and J are TRBV19 and TRBJ1-5; 10 bases align to TRBD1. The V gene end was trimmed by 7 bases and the J gene end by 3 bases; junction bases not matched to a gene: 6. The germline V gene encodes CDR1 LNHDA and CDR2 SQIVND (reference sequence). CDR3 length: 15 residues. The CDR3 nucleotides are TGTGCCAGTAAGGACAGGGGGGGACACAATCAGCCCCAGCATTTT. It translates to CASKDRGGHNQPQHF.

This chain links TRBV28 with TRBJ2-7; 7 bases are shared with TRBD1. J was trimmed by 5 bases and V by 2 bases; bases with no gene match: 9. The CDR3 is 15 amino acids. From germline, CDR1 is MDHEN and CDR2 SYDVKM. CDR3 nucleotide sequence: TGTGCCAGCAGTTTACCGGGACGAGGGACAGACGAGCAGTACTTC. Amino acid sequence: CASSLPGRGTDEQYF.

The chain combines TRBV13 with TRBJ2-3, with 14 bases matching TRBD2. The junction had 8 bases not matched to a gene; V was cut back by 5 bases and J by 4 bases. Germline values: CDR1 PRHDT, CDR2 FYEKMQ (reference sequence). CDR3 length: 17 residues. CDR3 coding DNA: TGTGCCAGCAGCGACCTGACTAGCGGGAGGGTTCCAGATACGCAGTATTTT. Translated, it gives CASSDLTSGRVPDTQYF.

The V and J genes are TRBV7-9 and TRBJ2-1; TRBD2 aligns across 13 bases. In germline, CDR1 is SEHNR, CDR2 FQNEAQ (reference sequence). V lost 5 bases, J lost 6 bases, and 10 bases stayed unmatched. The CDR3 runs to 17 residues. CDR3 nucleotide sequence: TGTGCCAGCAGCCCTTCTTTAGGGACTAGCGGGACCAATGAGCAGTTCTTC. Translated, it gives CASSPSLGTSGTNEQFF.

The chain links TRBV19 to TRBJ2-7, with TRBD2 identical over 7 bases. Trimming at V came to 8 bases and at J to 4 bases, leaving 11 bases not matched to a gene. Germline CDR1 is LNHDA and CDR2 is SQIVND (reference sequence). The CDR3 is 14 residues long. Here the CDR3 reads CASSTSATRYEQYF. For the CDR3, the DNA is TGTGCCAGTTCTACTAGCGCTACAAGATACGAGCAGTACTTC.

The chain combines TRBV10-2 with TRBJ2-5; no clear D gene. CDR1 and CDR2 from the germline V gene are WSHSY and SAAADI. The CDR3 loop spans 14 amino acids. The germline V and J ends were trimmed by 2 bases and 2 bases, with 9 bases remaining between them. The chain's CDR3 is CASSETEFQETQYF. CDR3 DNA: TGCGCCAGCAGTGAGACAGAGTTTCAAGAGACCCAGTACTTC.

CDR3 residues: CSARVGTEAFF. The CDR3 coding sequence is TGCAGTGCTAGAGTCGGCACTGAAGCTTTCTTT. The V call is TRBV20-1, the J call TRBJ1-1; D gene ambiguous. Germline V gene data show CDR1 as DFQATT and CDR2 as SNEGSKA (reference sequence). The V end lost 1 base, the J end lost 4 bases, and 4 bases lay between the germline ends. The CDR3 has 11 residues.

The rearrangement links TRBV27 to TRBJ2-1; tentative D call: TRBD2 (7 bases). Germline V CDR1 and CDR2: MNHEY, SMNVEV (reference sequence). Trimming left V 5 bases short and J 4 bases short, with 15 bases between. The length of the CDR3 is 15 residues. The CDR3 spells CASSLRGGEYNEQFF. The CDR3 DNA follows: TGTGCCAGCAGTCTAAGGGGGGGCGAGTACAATGAGCAGTTCTTC.

In this sample, this clone turned up once. The rearrangement joins TRBV5-8 to TRBJ2-2, with 9 bases that match TRBD2. The CDR3 consists of 17 residues. Germline V CDR1 and CDR2: SGHTS, YDEGEE. The ends lost 0 bases at V and 3 bases at J; junction bases unmatched: 6. CDR3: CASSLVAGDVYTGELFF. DNA of the CDR3: TGTGCCAGCAGCTTGGTAGCGGGAGACGTGTACACCGGGGAGCTGTTTTTT.

The chain carries TRBV7-2 and TRBJ2-4; 12 bases agree with TRBD1. CDR3 size: 17 residues. Per the germline V gene, CDR1 is SGHTA and CDR2 is FQGNSA. The V gene end was trimmed by 4 bases and the J gene end by 6 bases; junction bases not matched to a gene: 10. The CDR3 is CASSYTGTGGLGNIQYF. CDR3 bases: TGTGCCAGCAGCTACACCGGGACAGGGGGCTTGGGAAACATTCAGTACTTC.

Written as DNA, the CDR3 is TGTGCCAGCAGCTTAGGTGTTTTAACAGGGGGCGGGGAGACCCAGTACTTC. Its protein is CASSLGVLTGGGETQYF. J is TRBJ2-5 and V is TRBV7-6, with 9 bases aligning to TRBD1. The ends lost 1 base at V and 5 bases at J; junction bases unmatched: 11. The CDR3 runs to 17 residues. Germline assignment: CDR1 SGHVS and CDR2 FNYEAQ.

The V gene is TRBV14, the J gene TRBJ2-4, with 7 positions matching TRBD2. V was clipped by 9 bases and J by 6 bases; unmatched bases: 11. The germline gives CDR1 SGHDN, CDR2 FVKESK. This CDR3 region has 14 residues. The CDR3 spells CARTAAGDRNIQYF. The CDR3 coding sequence is TGTGCCAGAACTGCCGCGGGAGACAGAAACATTCAGTACTTC.

V and J are TRBV13 and TRBJ1-2; 10 nucleotides match TRBD1. Trimming cost V 5 bases and J 5 bases; bases outside gene matches: 5. This CDR3 is 14 amino acids long. Germline lookup yields CDR1 PRHDT and CDR2 FYEKMQ (reference sequence). The CDR3 sequence: CASSPGTGAYGYTF. CDR3 DNA: TGTGCCAGCAGCCCCGGGACAGGGGCGTATGGCTACACCTTC.

This clone was recorded a few times. The chain combines TRBV6-5 with TRBJ2-2; TRBD1 matches at 7 bases. From germline, CDR1 is MNHEY and CDR2 SVGAGI. Trimming at V came to 6 bases and at J to 5 bases, leaving 9 bases not matched to a gene. The CDR3 consists of 15 residues. CDR3 sequence reads: CASSTSGTVTGELFF. In DNA form, the CDR3 reads TGTGCCAGCAGCACTTCCGGGACAGTGACCGGGGAGCTGTTTTTT.

The chain is built from TRBV6-1 and TRBJ2-5; D uncertain. V was cut by 1 base and J by 5 bases, with 14 bases left in between. The CDR3 spans 15 residues. Germline CDR1 reads MNHNS; CDR2 reads SASEGT. CDR3 residues: CASSEGSLLRETQYF. The DNA for the CDR3 is TGTGCCAGCAGTGAAGGCTCGCTCCTCAGGGAGACCCAGTACTTC.

This chain uses TRBV11-3 with TRBJ2-1, with D hard to call. This CDR3 has 13 amino acids. Trimming removed 0 bases at V and 8 bases at J, with 8 bases between. Germline CDR1 SGHNT, CDR2 YENEEA. CDR3 sequence (DNA): TGTGCCAGCAGCTTAGAACTACAACATGAGCAGTTCTTC. Translation gives CASSLELQHEQFF.

The chain joins TRBV28 to TRBJ2-2, with a weak D call TRBD1 (5 bases). The CDR3 has 15 residues. Germline CDR1 is MDHEN and CDR2 is SYDVKM. V was pared by 1 base and J by 6 bases, with 12 bases between. The CDR3 DNA sequence: TGTGCCAGCAGTTTATTTGTAAAGGGGTCCGGGGAGCTGTTTTTT. It codes for CASSLFVKGSGELFF.

V usage is TRBV27 and J usage is TRBJ1-1; D is perhaps TRBD1 (5 bases). Trimming took off 1 base at V and 4 bases at J, with 7 bases between the two ends. The CDR3 runs 13 residues. Germline CDR1 is MNHEY and CDR2 is SMNVEV (reference sequence). The CDR3, as DNA: TGTGCCAGCAGTTTATGGGGCTCCACTGAAGCTTTCTTT. Amino acid sequence: CASSLWGSTEAFF.

There are a few counts of this clone. The CDR3 DNA sequence: TGCGCCAGCAGCTCGGCGGGGGCAGATACGCAGTATTTT. This codes for CASSSAGADTQYF. This chain uses TRBV5-1 with TRBJ2-3, with TRBD2 matching over 7 bases. Germline CDR1 SGHRS, CDR2 YFSETQ. V shed 3 bases, J shed 4 bases, and the junction held 2 bases outside the gene matches. This CDR3 is 13 amino acids long.

The J gene is TRBJ2-3, the V gene TRBV20-1; 8 nucleotides agree with TRBD1. V dropped 3 bases and J dropped 5; count of bases not matched to a gene: 10. The germline CDR1 and CDR2 sequences are DFQATT and SNEGSKA (reference sequence). The CDR3 is 15 residues long. CDR3 region: CSASLVTGVEDTQYF. The CDR3, as DNA: TGCAGTGCTAGTTTAGTGACAGGGGTTGAAGATACGCAGTATTTT.

The chain links TRBV12-5 to TRBJ2-3; D gene uncertain. Germline V gene lookup returns CDR1 LGHNT and CDR2 FRNRAP. This CDR3 contains 13 residues. Trimming stripped 5 bases from V and 3 bases from J, with 9 bases between. The CDR3 DNA reads TGTGCTAGTGGTCGTTCGAGTACAGATACGCAGTATTTT. Its protein product is CASGRSSTDTQYF.

The chain employs TRBV5-6 and TRBJ2-7, with D possibly being TRBD2 (5 bases). CDR3 size: 14 residues. Germline V gives CDR1 SGHDT, CDR2 YYEEEE. With 2 bases removed from V and 1 base from J, the gap between germline ends came to 10 bases. The CDR3 sequence is CASSLAERSYEQYF. The CDR3, as DNA: TGTGCCAGCAGCTTAGCGGAACGTTCCTACGAGCAGTACTTC.

The gene calls are TRBV2 and TRBJ2-5; D is uncertain. Trimming took off 8 bases at V and 1 base at J, with 11 bases between the two ends. The CDR3 runs 13 residues. In germline, CDR1 is SNHLY, CDR2 FYNNEI. The CDR3 loop is CASQYSVQETQYF. The CDR3 nucleotides are TGTGCCAGCCAATACAGTGTCCAAGAGACCCAGTACTTC.